This record covers a single T cell receptor beta chain. Its antigen remains unidentified. Nothing much larger sits one base from this clone, and base qualities are not available. Via the germline V gene (reference sequence), CDR1 is LNHNV and CDR2 YYDKDF. Germline trimming amounts to 6 bases on V and 2 bases on J, with 3 as the count of junction bases outside the gene matches. From its cysteine to its phenylalanine, the CDR3 spans 14 amino acids. The sequence is cut down to CDR3 DNA, 42 bases in frame from base 1. Libraries were made using the immunoSEQ multiplex PCR assay. The multiplex PCR relied on a mix of 60 forward primers for TCR Vbeta segments and 13 reverse primers for TCR Jbeta segments. A multiplex PCR assay on genomic DNA amplified the CDR3 region of rearranged TCR beta genes. On the Illumina HiSeq System, the amplified TCR beta libraries were sequenced as 87-base-pair reads. Turning to the authors' computational methods: Across the 500 to 700 repertoires, a later analysis counted approximately 83 million unique TCR beta chains, approximately 12 million of which were shared by at least two donors. To remove PCR and sequencing errors, raw reads were error-corrected and collapsed into unique sequences using a nearest-neighbor algorithm that merged closely related sequences. Alignment of CDR3 sequences to IMGT reference sequences was used to assign V, D and J gene segments. For a sequence to be retained, a match of at least six nucleotides was required to both a V gene segment and a J gene segment. Rearrangements were called productive when the CDR3 lacked stop codons and stayed in frame with V and J; all others were non-productive. CDR3 was defined by IMGT convention, running from the second conserved V-encoded cysteine to the conserved J-encoded phenylalanine. Sequences without an unambiguous match to a single V gene segment were excluded from the earlier analysis of a few hundred of the donors. In an earlier analysis of about 590 of the donors, a V segment was called functional when productive rearrangements were above 56.7%, and segregating when the standard deviation between donors exceeded 5%. A statistical classification framework was built to diagnose cytomegalovirus status from the catalog of TCR beta chain sequences. V and J gene assignment, in a later analysis, came from comparing TCR nucleotide sequences with IMGT/GENE-DB human TR gene sequences. In a later analysis, CDR3 sequences and most-parsimonious VDJ recombination scenarios were assigned using the TCRdist pipeline. In a later analysis, each TCR beta chain was defined by its CDR3 amino acid sequence together with its V-gene family, and reads lacking a unique V-gene family were excluded. A later analysis removed roughly 590 highly shared, low-generation-probability nucleotide sequences to deal with suspected cross-contamination and a sequencing artifact. In a later analysis, a clonal expansion index was calculated for each public chain from normalized within-repertoire ranks of inferred template counts. Generation probabilities in a later analysis came from a VDJ recombination model fitted to out-of-frame rearrangements, and those results were checked against IGoR. In a later analysis, hypergeometric tests were used to score TCR-TCR, TCR-HLA and TCR-CMV co-occurrence, with a repertoire-size bias correction applied to TCR pairs. To estimate false discovery rates, a later analysis permuted the HLA or CMV assignments 20 times. In a later analysis, co-occurring TCRs were grouped using DBSCAN, with TCRdist sequence similarity added in when clustering inside HLA-allele-positive subsets. Repertoires with fewer than 30,000 or more than 120,000 public chains were left out of co-occurrence clustering, as were several repertoires with anomalous nucleotide sharing. The immuneACCESS repertoire file appears here via TCRdb, limited to in-frame rearrangements. These files lack a portion of the clones; in checked studies, under half of the deficit traces to unresolved V genes, and the cause of the others is not known. V and J calls and clone size are as listed in that table; D and trimming were resolved from the DNA. This sample lists roughly 150,000 clones; 82% were detected once. The leading ten clones occupy approximately 6.3% of the sample.

This sample is part of a study of cytomegalovirus exposure and HLA in healthy donors (dated by TCRdb to the late 2010s). Regarding the research as a whole: An earlier analysis of several hundred of the donors reported roughly 270 Gb of sequence data and some 100 million unique TCR beta sequences from 150 million to 200 million T cells. An early release covering roughly 600 HLA-typed donors comprised 250 to 350 gigabases of sequencing data and some 79 million unique TCR sequences. The genetic ancestry cluster associated with self-reported Caucasian donors included over 65% of the 398 genotyped donors. The aim of the study was to test whether cataloging public T cell receptors could identify signatures of past pathogen exposure. The study used immunosequencing to profile the T cell repertoires of approximately 690 subjects and linked those repertoires to cytomegalovirus serostatus. Besides the first cohort of 550 to 750 subjects, a separate validation cohort made up of over 95 different subjects was used. To predict cytomegalovirus infection status, the study combined high-throughput TCR immunosequencing, statistical association of individual TCRs with disease status, and machine learning. A later analysis re-examined previously published TCR beta repertoires from around 670 donors and added high-resolution HLA genotyping to investigate patterns of TCR occurrence. Rather than drawing on any new phenotypic data, the later analysis identified candidate immune exposures from TCR beta sequences and the way those sequences occurred across donors. An earlier analysis of approximately 640 of the donors applied high-throughput TCR beta sequencing to assess whether each TCR beta V gene segment acted as functional or pseudogenic. Donor age, sex, ethnicity and CMV serostatus were collected together with the repertoire data. Genome-wide SNP genotypes for about 60% of the 666 donors were used in a later genetic analysis, which treated that subset as a discovery cohort. Every repertoire in the discovery cohort had been generated on one and the same sequencing platform. Both class I and class II loci were covered by HLA typing, at four-digit resolution. Typing coverage differed by locus: A, B, C, DRB1 and DQB1 were typed in roughly 629-640 donors, DQA1 in about 510, DPA1 in roughly 590, and DPB1 in just under 480. Four to six DR-DQ haplotypes were handled as single units for association and clustering, since linkage in the cohort was strong. Among approximately 370 genotyped donors of the cohort, an average of approximately 240,000 unique TCR beta nucleotide sequences was sequenced per donor, of which about 20% were non-productive.

The study at large found these results: Several of the top co-occurrence clusters appeared to be linked to parvovirus B19, influenza, CMV and Epstein-Barr virus, according to a later analysis. The study gave a list of over 150 TCR beta chains associated with cytomegalovirus. In a later analysis, some 17,000 TCR beta sequences were associated with specific HLA alleles at a false discovery rate of 0.05. CMV serostatus was the only immune exposure information available for the cohort. In a later analysis, TCR association rates were found to vary across HLA loci, with the most associated TCRs seen for DRB1 alleles and the fewest for HLA-C alleles. In both the original and validation cohorts, the classifier was reported to diagnose cytomegalovirus status with high specificity and sensitivity. Assigning TCR associations to individual alleles was difficult when HLA alleles, especially DR and DQ, strongly co-occurred. Broadly in line with IMGT annotations, most TCR beta V segments showed up in productive rearrangements about 90% or about 30% of the time in an earlier analysis of several hundred of the donors. A later genetic analysis associated a missense DCLRE1C variant with V-gene and J-gene trimming of TCR beta chains, and an independent cohort replicated the association. A further reported finding was that TCR beta sequences accurately predicted the HLA-A and HLA-B alleles for most subjects in the first cohort. Across donors, most TCR sequences were observed very rarely, whereas some public TCRs were present in many individuals. In vitro tests confirmed that a few of the cytomegalovirus-associated TCR beta chains recognize cytomegalovirus antigens. Because counts were too low, roughly 18 rarely observed V segments, including chromosome 9 orphons, were left out of the earlier analysis of roughly 600 of the donors. In a later analysis, HLA-associated TCR beta chains were found to be more clonally expanded and to have lower generation probabilities than equally common non-associated chains. Sequencing depth was assumed to be roughly uniform across donors in the presence/absence analyses, though that assumption may not hold. A later analysis found that most CMV-associated TCR beta chains appeared HLA-restricted, with HLA associations seemingly driven largely by CMV exposure. Because the 87-base-pair reads could not distinguish some IMGT-functional V segments, including TRBV6-2 and TRBV6-3, those segments were excluded. Because some donors lacked HLA typing at each locus, the association tests relied only on the typed subset. This cohort had only TCR beta chains sequenced, and the lack of alpha or paired-chain data limited which features could be detected. A cluster of highly shared sequence variants was judged likely to represent a technical artifact of the sequencing pipeline. According to a later genetic analysis, donors in an Asian-associated ancestry cluster had fewer N-insertions in productive TCRs than the roughly 670-donor mean. According to the authors, the approach could potentially be generalized to other disease states and immunological phenotypes. Linkage disequilibrium might explain the correlated functional status among segregating V segments, but an unknown experimental factor could not be excluded.

The cohort was made up of approximately 700 healthy bone marrow donors. All cohort members were sampled while nominally healthy, although unrecorded immune exposures were likely present. The donor tested CMV seropositive and was one of the 289 seropositive cohort members. A peripheral blood sample was provided by each donor, and peripheral blood mononuclear cells were used for TCR beta sequencing. The Qiagen DNeasy Blood Extraction Kit was used to extract genomic DNA from the blood cell samples. The sequence was collected from a woman in her fifties or sixties in good health and CMV-seropositive. The chain uses TRBV15 and TRBJ2-3, with 9 bases matching TRBD2. The sample was PBMCs. The CDR3 has the sequence CATSKRGATDTQYF. In nucleotide form, the sequence is TGTGCCACCAGTAAGCGGGGGGCCACAGATACGCAGTATTTT.